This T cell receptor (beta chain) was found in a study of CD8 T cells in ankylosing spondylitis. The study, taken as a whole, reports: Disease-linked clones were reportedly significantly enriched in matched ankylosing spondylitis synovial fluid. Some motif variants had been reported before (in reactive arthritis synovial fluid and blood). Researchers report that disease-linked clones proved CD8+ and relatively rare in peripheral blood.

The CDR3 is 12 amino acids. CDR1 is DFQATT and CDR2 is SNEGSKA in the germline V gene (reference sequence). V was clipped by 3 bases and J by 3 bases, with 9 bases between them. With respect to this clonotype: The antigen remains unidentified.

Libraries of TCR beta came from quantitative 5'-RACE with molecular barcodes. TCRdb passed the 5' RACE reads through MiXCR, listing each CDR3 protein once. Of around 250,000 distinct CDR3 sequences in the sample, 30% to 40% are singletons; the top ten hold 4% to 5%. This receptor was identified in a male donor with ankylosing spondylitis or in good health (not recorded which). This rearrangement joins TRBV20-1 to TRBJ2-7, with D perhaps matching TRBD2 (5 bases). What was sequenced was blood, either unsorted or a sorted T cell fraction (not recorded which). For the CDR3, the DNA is TGCAGTGCTAGTGAGGGCGGCTACGAGCAGTACTTC. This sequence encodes CSASEGGYEQYF.